This T cell receptor beta chain was found in a study of CD8 T cells in Susac syndrome. About the research overall: Blood was drawn from Susac syndrome patients while they were therapy-naive, on corticosteroids, or on intravenous immunoglobulin alone.

Germline assignment: CDR1 SGHVS and CDR2 FQNEAQ. Trimming stripped 5 bases from V and 7 bases from J, with 14 bases between. The CDR3 totals 13 residues. RNA was extracted with the RNeasy kit, and a quantity of about 0.45 to 1 ug was reverse transcribed using random hexamers. An immunoSEQ multiplex PCR amplified TCR beta CDR3 over 54 Vbeta and 13 Jbeta. TCRdb re-called the immunoSEQ multiplex PCR reads with MiXCR, one entry per CDR3 protein. The top ten clones hold about 0.14% of a sample with 70,000 to 75,000 distinct CDR3 sequences, 93% of them seen once. Sequencing was performed on CD4+ T cells from PBMCs. The TCR comes from a human donor with Susac syndrome. The V call is TRBV7-8, the J call TRBJ1-1, with D possibly being TRBD1 (5 bases). The CDR3 loop reads CASSAHGGVEAFF. The CDR3 DNA sequence: TGTGCCAGCAGCGCCCACGGGGGAGTTGAAGCTTTCTTT. Full variable domain (remainder filled in from reference TRBV7-8 and TRBJ1-1): GAGVSQSPRYKVAKRGQDVALRCDPISGHVSLFWYQQALGQGPEFLTYFQNEAQLDKSGLPSDRFFAERPEGSVSTLKIQRTQQEDSAVYLCASSAHGGVEAFFGQGTRLTVV.